These T cell receptor beta chains were read from a single sample in a study of T cell repertoires in cytomegalovirus infection. No antigen has been identified for these receptors. TCRdb re-analysed the reads in MiXCR, keeping a single row per CDR3 protein. This table has about 830,000 distinct CDR3 sequences, approximately 29% appearing once. This material consisted of cultured CD8+ T cells from PBMCs, taken from culture after CMV antigen stimulation. Receptor source: a human donor in good health (CMV status not recorded). Some clones in this sample may be carry-over from other donors' samples. Each CDR3 is given with its conserved first and last residue. D genes are given only for firm matches. Only some rows state a clone size, as once, few, many or a class for expanded clones.

j_gene: TRBJ2-1; len: 15; abundance: few; v_gene: TRBV15; d_gene: TRBD2; CDR3nt: TGTGCCACCAGCCTCGGGAGGGGGTCGGGGAATGAGCAGTTCTTC; CDR3aa: CATSLGRGSGNEQFF
j_gene: TRBJ2-3; len: 13; abundance: many; v_gene: TRBV7-2; d_gene: NA; CDR3nt: TGTGCCAGCAGCTACCACCTGTCAGATACGCAGTATTTT; CDR3aa: CASSYHLSDTQYF
j_gene: TRBJ2-2; len: 12; abundance: NA; v_gene: TRBV4-2; d_gene: NA; CDR3nt: TGTGGGACACGAGGGAACACCGGGGAGCTGTTTTTT; CDR3aa: CGTRGNTGELFF
j_gene: TRBJ2-6; len: 17; abundance: few; v_gene: TRBV6-6; d_gene: NA; CDR3nt: TGTGCCAGCTTGGGCCGACTGAGTGACGGTGGGGCCAACGTCCTGACTTTC; CDR3aa: CASLGRLSDGGANVLTF
j_gene: TRBJ1-2; len: 13; abundance: few; v_gene: TRBV10-2; d_gene: NA; CDR3nt: TGCGCCAGCAGTGAGGACAGTTACTATGGCTACACCTTC; CDR3aa: CASSEDSYYGYTF
j_gene: TRBJ2-5; len: 13; abundance: NA; v_gene: TRBV7-2; d_gene: NA; CDR3nt: TGTGCCAGCAGCTCATGGACCTTAGAGACCCAGTACTTC; CDR3aa: CASSSWTLETQYF
j_gene: TRBJ2-3; len: 16; abundance: many; v_gene: TRBV7-2; d_gene: NA; CDR3nt: TGTGCCAGCAGCCCCCGGGCTAGCTATCTCACAGATACGCAGTATTTT; CDR3aa: CASSPRASYLTDTQYF
j_gene: TRBJ1-6; len: 14; abundance: NA; v_gene: TRBV27; d_gene: NA; CDR3nt: TGTGCCAGCAGTGTACAGGTTTATAATTCACCCCTCCACTTT; CDR3aa: CASSVQVYNSPLHF
j_gene: TRBJ1-5; len: 15; abundance: many; v_gene: TRBV7-2; d_gene: NA; CDR3nt: TGTGCCAGCAGCTTAGGGCCTTATAGCAATCAGCCCCAGCATTTT; CDR3aa: CASSLGPYSNQPQHF
j_gene: TRBJ2-3; len: 15; abundance: many; v_gene: TRBV28; d_gene: TRBD2; CDR3nt: TGTGCCAGCAGTGAGCGGGGCACTAGCACAGATACGCAGTATTTT; CDR3aa: CASSERGTSTDTQYF
j_gene: TRBJ2-4; len: 15; abundance: few; v_gene: TRBV23-1; d_gene: TRBD1; CDR3nt: TGCGCCAGTAGAAACGGGACAGGGCCTTTAAACATTCAGTACTTC; CDR3aa: CASRNGTGPLNIQYF
j_gene: TRBJ2-1; len: 12; abundance: NA; v_gene: TRBV6-2/TRBV6-3; d_gene: NA; CDR3nt: TGTGCCAGCACAGGACCCGACAATGAGCAGTTCTTC; CDR3aa: CASTGPDNEQFF
j_gene: TRBJ2-3; len: 18; abundance: NA; v_gene: TRBV7-8; d_gene: TRBD2; CDR3nt: TGTGCCAGCAGCTCCCTAGAAGCGGCCAGGCGGGAGACAGATACGCAGTATTTT; CDR3aa: CASSSLEAARRETDTQYF
j_gene: TRBJ2-2; len: 12; abundance: NA; v_gene: TRBV7-6; d_gene: NA; CDR3nt: TGTGCCAGCAGCTTTCGATCCGGGGAGCTGTTTTTT; CDR3aa: CASSFRSGELFF
j_gene: TRBJ2-1; len: 15; abundance: NA; v_gene: TRBV7-3; d_gene: NA; CDR3nt: TGTGCCAGCAGCCGAGGGCAGGGGGGCTACAATGAGCAGTTCTTC; CDR3aa: CASSRGQGGYNEQFF
j_gene: TRBJ2-2; len: 15; abundance: NA; v_gene: TRBV12-3/TRBV12-4; d_gene: NA; CDR3nt: TGTGCCAGCAGTTTAGCGTTAGGACAGACCGGGGAGCTGTTTTTT; CDR3aa: CASSLALGQTGELFF
j_gene: TRBJ1-6; len: 14; abundance: few; v_gene: TRBV12-3/TRBV12-4; d_gene: NA; CDR3nt: TGTGCCAGCAGTTGGGCGGGGTATAATTCACCCCTCCACTTT; CDR3aa: CASSWAGYNSPLHF
j_gene: TRBJ2-5; len: 14; abundance: few; v_gene: TRBV12-3/TRBV12-4; d_gene: TRBD1; CDR3nt: TGTGCCAGCAGAACCCGGGACAGGGGGGAGACCCAGTACTTC; CDR3aa: CASRTRDRGETQYF
j_gene: TRBJ2-1; len: 12; abundance: NA; v_gene: TRBV7-9; d_gene: TRBD2; CDR3nt: TGTGCCAGGACTAGCGGGGGGTCTGAGCAGTTCTTC; CDR3aa: CARTSGGSEQFF
j_gene: TRBJ1-2; len: 14; abundance: few; v_gene: TRBV9; d_gene: NA; CDR3nt: TGTGCCAGCAGCCCTAATAGGGCTAACTATGGCTACACCTTC; CDR3aa: CASSPNRANYGYTF
j_gene: TRBJ2-2; len: 17; abundance: many; v_gene: TRBV7-6; d_gene: TRBD1; CDR3nt: TGTGCCAGCAGCAACCTGGACAGGGAAACGAACACCGGGGAGCTGTTTTTT; CDR3aa: CASSNLDRETNTGELFF
j_gene: TRBJ2-1; len: 15; abundance: few; v_gene: TRBV6-6; d_gene: NA; CDR3nt: TGTGCCAGCAGTTACGTCCGGGCCTTATACAATGAGCAGTTCTTC; CDR3aa: CASSYVRALYNEQFF
j_gene: TRBJ2-1; len: 17; abundance: NA; v_gene: TRBV5-6; d_gene: TRBD1; CDR3nt: TGTGCCAGCAGCTTGGAGCCGGGACAGGGGCTCTACAATGAGCAGTTCTTC; CDR3aa: CASSLEPGQGLYNEQFF
j_gene: TRBJ2-7; len: 13; abundance: many; v_gene: TRBV27; d_gene: TRBD1; CDR3nt: TGTGCCAGCAGCTGGACAGGCTCCTACGAGCAGTACTTC; CDR3aa: CASSWTGSYEQYF
j_gene: TRBJ1-2; len: 16; abundance: few; v_gene: TRBV24-1; d_gene: NA; CDR3nt: TGTGCCACCAGTGGCCCGGGACGCAACCTTAACTATGGCTACACCTTC; CDR3aa: CATSGPGRNLNYGYTF
j_gene: TRBJ2-2; len: 13; abundance: NA; v_gene: TRBV10-3; d_gene: NA; CDR3nt: TGTGCCATCAGTGAGGGAAGCACCGGGGAGCTGTTTTTT; CDR3aa: CAISEGSTGELFF
j_gene: TRBJ2-3; len: 15; abundance: few; v_gene: TRBV6-1; d_gene: NA; CDR3nt: TGTGCCAGCAGCCAGGGACACTTTAGCACAGATACGCAGTATTTT; CDR3aa: CASSQGHFSTDTQYF
j_gene: TRBJ2-1; len: 12; abundance: NA; v_gene: TRBV5-4; d_gene: NA; CDR3nt: TGTGCCAGCGGCAGGGACGTCAATGAGCAGTTCTTC; CDR3aa: CASGRDVNEQFF
j_gene: TRBJ2-4; len: 16; abundance: NA; v_gene: TRBV28; d_gene: NA; CDR3nt: TGTGCCAGCAGTCCCCTTGGGGACGGGGTGGGGAACATTCAGTACTTC; CDR3aa: CASSPLGDGVGNIQYF
j_gene: TRBJ1-5; len: 14; abundance: many; v_gene: TRBV7-9; d_gene: NA; CDR3nt: TGTGCCAGCAGCTTAGGGGCATTCAATCAGCCCCAGCATTTT; CDR3aa: CASSLGAFNQPQHF
j_gene: TRBJ1-2; len: 14; abundance: NA; v_gene: TRBV6-5; d_gene: NA; CDR3nt: TGTGCCAGCAGTTACTCGTGGGGGGGCTATGGCTACACCTTC; CDR3aa: CASSYSWGGYGYTF
j_gene: TRBJ2-7; len: 15; abundance: NA; v_gene: TRBV4-1; d_gene: TRBD1; CDR3nt: TGCGCCAGCAGCCAAGGACAGGGGGCCTCCTACGAGCAGTACTTC; CDR3aa: CASSQGQGASYEQYF
j_gene: TRBJ2-7; len: 15; abundance: NA; v_gene: TRBV4-1; d_gene: NA; CDR3nt: TGCGCCAGCAGCCGGGTCCAGGGTCGATCCTACGAGCAGTACTTC; CDR3aa: CASSRVQGRSYEQYF
j_gene: TRBJ1-1; len: 11; abundance: few; v_gene: TRBV27; d_gene: NA; CDR3nt: TGTGCCAGTATAACACGAGATGAAGCTTTCTTT; CDR3aa: CASITRDEAFF
j_gene: TRBJ1-2; len: 15; abundance: few; v_gene: TRBV27; d_gene: TRBD1; CDR3nt: TGTGCCAGCAGTTATAACGACAGGGACACTACGGGCTACACCTTC; CDR3aa: CASSYNDRDTTGYTF
j_gene: TRBJ1-4; len: 14; abundance: few; v_gene: TRBV6-6; d_gene: TRBD1; CDR3nt: TGTGCCAGCAACCACAGGGGGGCTAATGAAAAACTGTTTTTT; CDR3aa: CASNHRGANEKLFF
j_gene: TRBJ2-6; len: 16; abundance: few; v_gene: TRBV6-5; d_gene: NA; CDR3nt: TGTGCCAGCAGTTACTCGGTGGGAGCTGGGGCCAACGTCCTGACTTTC; CDR3aa: CASSYSVGAGANVLTF
j_gene: TRBJ2-7; len: 17; abundance: few; v_gene: TRBV12-3/TRBV12-4; d_gene: TRBD1; CDR3nt: TGTGCCAGCAGTTTAAGAATGTCGACAGGGGTGGCCTACGAGCAGTACTTC; CDR3aa: CASSLRMSTGVAYEQYF
j_gene: TRBJ2-7; len: 16; abundance: many; v_gene: TRBV7-2; d_gene: TRBD1; CDR3nt: TGTGCCAGCAGCTGGGACAGGACGCTTGGCTTCTACGAGCAGTACTTC; CDR3aa: CASSWDRTLGFYEQYF
j_gene: TRBJ1-1; len: 13; abundance: NA; v_gene: TRBV5-4; d_gene: NA; CDR3nt: TGTGCCAGCAGTTACCTAAGTTACGGCCAAGCTTTCTTT; CDR3aa: CASSYLSYGQAFF
j_gene: TRBJ2-3; len: 17; abundance: few; v_gene: TRBV10-3; d_gene: TRBD2; CDR3nt: TGTGCCATCAGGGGGGGACTAGCGGGGGGCCCCACAGATACGCAGTATTTT; CDR3aa: CAIRGGLAGGPTDTQYF
j_gene: TRBJ1-5; len: 15; abundance: few; v_gene: TRBV6-2/TRBV6-3; d_gene: NA; CDR3nt: TGTGCCAGCAGTTCAGGGCCCCTCCTCAATAAATCCCAGCATTTT; CDR3aa: CASSSGPLLNKSQHF
j_gene: TRBJ1-2; len: 16; abundance: NA; v_gene: TRBV7-2; d_gene: NA; CDR3nt: TGTGCCAGCAGCTTAGATCCCGCGATCGACGCTTATGGCTACACCTTC; CDR3aa: CASSLDPAIDAYGYTF
j_gene: TRBJ1-1; len: 14; abundance: NA; v_gene: TRBV6-6; d_gene: NA; CDR3nt: TGTGCCAGCAGTTTTCGATCAGGGAACACTGAAGCTTTCTTT; CDR3aa: CASSFRSGNTEAFF
j_gene: TRBJ2-1; len: 15; abundance: many; v_gene: TRBV7-9; d_gene: NA; CDR3nt: TGTGCCAGCAGCTTAGGAGGGGTTCCCTACAATGAGCAGTTCTTC; CDR3aa: CASSLGGVPYNEQFF
j_gene: TRBJ2-5; len: 15; abundance: few; v_gene: TRBV24-1; d_gene: NA; CDR3nt: TGTGCCACCAGTGAAGGTAGCGGATTCCAAGAGACCCAGTACTTC; CDR3aa: CATSEGSGFQETQYF
j_gene: TRBJ1-2; len: 16; abundance: NA; v_gene: TRBV7-4; d_gene: TRBD1; CDR3nt: TGTGCCAGCAGCTTAAACCCGGGACAGGTCTCCTATGGCTACACCTTC; CDR3aa: CASSLNPGQVSYGYTF
j_gene: TRBJ2-2; len: 15; abundance: NA; v_gene: TRBV9; d_gene: NA; CDR3nt: TGTGCCAGCAGCGTGGGACTTCCGTCGACCGGGGAGCTGTTTTTT; CDR3aa: CASSVGLPSTGELFF
j_gene: TRBJ1-5; len: 13; abundance: few; v_gene: TRBV27; d_gene: NA; CDR3nt: TGTGCCAGCAGTTTATCGGATCAACCGCCCCAGCATTTT; CDR3aa: CASSLSDQPPQHF
j_gene: TRBJ2-1; len: 13; abundance: NA; v_gene: TRBV7-6; d_gene: NA; CDR3nt: TGTGCCAGCAGCCCCGCAGACTACAATGAGCAGTTCTTC; CDR3aa: CASSPADYNEQFF
j_gene: TRBJ2-1; len: 14; abundance: few; v_gene: TRBV19; d_gene: TRBD1; CDR3nt: TGTGCCAGTAGTTCTCTACAGGGGCGGCATGAGCAGTTCTTC; CDR3aa: CASSSLQGRHEQFF
j_gene: TRBJ2-1; len: 18; abundance: few; v_gene: TRBV27; d_gene: NA; CDR3nt: TGTGCCAGCAGTCAACCTTTGGGGCGCAGAGGCCCCTACAATGAGCAGTTCTTC; CDR3aa: CASSQPLGRRGPYNEQFF
j_gene: TRBJ2-1; len: 14; abundance: few; v_gene: TRBV29-1; d_gene: NA; CDR3nt: TGCAGCGTTGAAGGTAGGGATTCCTACAATGAGCAGTTCTTC; CDR3aa: CSVEGRDSYNEQFF